One and the same sample provided the 19 T cell receptor beta chains below, sequenced in a study of T cell repertoires in cytomegalovirus infection. TCRdb reprocessed the reads via MiXCR and lists one record per CDR3 protein. Here the sample spans roughly 600,000 distinct CDR3 sequences, 20% to 25% being singletons. Sequenced sample: CD8+ T cells from PBMCs. The receptor set was obtained from a human donor in good health (CMV status not recorded). Some clones in this sample may be carry-over from other donors' samples.

This clonotype was detected ten times or more. V is TRBV7-8 and J is TRBJ1-5; perhaps TRBD1 as D (5 bases). The V gene lost 7 bases and the J gene lost 7 bases, with 14 bases spanning the gap. CDR1 and CDR2 (germline): SGHVS, FQNEAQ. This CDR3 region has 13 residues. The CDR3 DNA reads as TGTGCCAGCACTATAAGGGGAGGGCAGCCCCAGCATTTT. Residues: CASTIRGGQPQHF. The full variable domain, with the rest looked up from reference TRBV7-8 and TRBJ1-5, is GAGVSQSPRYKVAKRGQDVALRCDPISGHVSLFWYQQALGQGPEFLTYFQNEAQLDKSGLPSDRFFAERPEGSVSTLKIQRTQQEDSAVYLCASTIRGGQPQHFGDGTRLSIL.

This clonotype was seen ten or more times. The chain combines TRBV7-6 with TRBJ2-3; 11 bases are a match to TRBD2. CDR1 is SGHVS and CDR2 is FNYEAQ in the germline V gene. This CDR3 has 17 amino acids. The V segment lost 5 bases and the J segment 0 bases; nucleotides outside the gene matches: 7. This CDR3 reads CASSLHRTSGSTDTQYF. For the CDR3, the DNA is TGTGCCAGCAGCCTACACCGGACTAGCGGGAGCACAGATACGCAGTATTTT.

This chain uses TRBV7-9 with TRBJ1-3; D call uncertain. Germline lookup yields CDR1 SEHNR and CDR2 FQNEAQ (reference sequence). The CDR3 contains 14 residues. V was cut by 6 bases and J by 0 bases, with 9 bases left in between. CDR3 loop: CASRTTYSGNTIYF. DNA for the CDR3: TGTGCCAGCAGAACGACATACTCTGGAAACACCATATATTTT.

The gene calls are TRBV29-1 and TRBJ1-2, with D hard to call. Germline-derived CDR1 and CDR2 are SQVTM and ANQGSEA. V lost 4 bases and J 4 bases, leaving 16 bases between the germline ends. The CDR3 length is 14 residues. CDR3 sequence (DNA): TGCAGCGTTGTTGTTCCGACTCCGGCCTATGGCTACACCTTC. Amino acid sequence: CSVVVPTPAYGYTF.

This clonotype has a count of ten or more. CDR3 in DNA: TGTGCCAGCAGCTTCGAAGCGGGGGCGTCCTACGAGCAGTACGTC. Translation gives CASSFEAGASYEQYV. The rearrangement joins TRBV7-8 to TRBJ2-7; TRBD2 matches at 8 bases. Germline V CDR1 and CDR2: SGHVS, FQNEAQ. The CDR3 has 15 residues. The V gene end was trimmed by 3 bases and the J gene end by 1 base; junction bases not matched to a gene: 5.

Concerning this clonotype itself: A single base separates this from a much larger clone, so it may be a read error. The chain links TRBV24-1 to TRBJ1-1; D is unclear. V was cut by 3 bases and J by 7 bases, with 14 bases left in between. CDR1 and CDR2 (germline): KGHDR, SFDVKD. The CDR3 has 14 residues. In DNA, the CDR3 is TGTGCCACCAGTGATCCTAGAGGAGACGATGAAGCTTTCTTT. Translating gives CATSDPRGDDEAFF.

The chain is built from TRBV13 and TRBJ2-5; D is unresolved. CDR3 length: 15 amino acids. The V gene's germline CDR1 is PRHDT and CDR2 FYEKMQ (reference sequence). V shed 3 bases and J shed 2 bases, with 13 bases lying between them. For the CDR3, the DNA is TGTGCCAGCAGCTTTTCCGGTTTCGGGCAAGAGACCCAGTACTTC. It encodes CASSFSGFGQETQYF.

This clonotype was observed a handful of times. The J gene is TRBJ1-2, the V gene TRBV12-5; tentatively, D is TRBD1 (6 bases). CDR3 length equals 14 residues. Trimming took 2 bases from V and 4 from J, leaving 11 bases between them. Germline V gene data show CDR1 as LGHNT and CDR2 as FRNRAP. Written as DNA, the CDR3 is TGTGCTAGTGGTTTGTTAGCAGGGGCCTATGGCTACACCTTC. Its protein is CASGLLAGAYGYTF.

Only a few counts were recorded for this clonotype. The CDR3 region is CASNPGQNNEKLFF. For the CDR3, the DNA is TGCGCCAGCAACCCGGGACAGAACAATGAAAAACTGTTTTTT. This chain uses TRBV10-2 with TRBJ1-4, with 7 bases lining up with TRBD1. The CDR3 covers 14 residues. V lost 7 bases to trimming and J lost 5 bases; unmatched junction nucleotides: 7. CDR1 and CDR2 (germline): WSHSY, SAAADI.

V gene TRBV7-9 combines with J gene TRBJ1-1, with TRBD1 matching over 7 bases. Per germline, CDR1 SEHNR and CDR2 FQNEAQ (reference sequence). The CDR3 is made up of 15 amino acids. V was pared by 5 bases and J by 2 bases, with 8 bases of the junction left unmatched. CDR3 sequence (DNA): TGTGCCAGCAGCAACCCCGGGACAGTCAACACTGAAGCTTTCTTT. Protein: CASSNPGTVNTEAFF.

The chain is built from TRBV29-1 and TRBJ1-2, with D perhaps matching TRBD1 (6 bases). The V gene lost 4 bases and the J gene lost 2 bases, with 14 bases spanning the gap. The CDR3 covers 14 residues. Per germline, CDR1 SQVTM and CDR2 ANQGSEA. CDR3 loop: CSVVMRTENYGYTF. The CDR3 bases are TGCAGCGTTGTAATGCGGACAGAGAACTATGGCTACACCTTC.

This clonotype showed up just a few times. At one boundary the junction diverges from the germline segment, which might be a read error. CDR3 loop: CASTLYSRGGIDEQFF. DNA of the CDR3: TGTGCCAGCACCTTATACTCACGGGGGGGCATTGATGAGCAGTTCTTC. The chain carries TRBV7-2 and TRBJ2-1, with 8 bases aligning to TRBD2. This CDR3 region has 16 residues. The germline V gene has CDR1 SGHTA and CDR2 FQGNSA.

The chain carries TRBV6-2 or TRBV6-3 and TRBJ1-1; weak D call: TRBD1 (6 bases). The V end lost 0 bases, the J end lost 1 base, and 18 bases lay between the germline ends. This CDR3 is built from 18 residues. Germline-derived CDR1 and CDR2 are MNHEY and SVGEGT. In nucleotides, the CDR3 is TGTGCCAGCAGTTACTCTACAGGGTTTGGGACCAGGAACACTGAAGCTTTCTTT. The encoded protein is CASSYSTGFGTRNTEAFF.

This clonotype was counted a few times. This chain uses TRBV2 with TRBJ2-1, with D tentatively TRBD1 or TRBD2 (5 bases each). CDR3 length: 15 residues. Germline lookup yields CDR1 SNHLY and CDR2 FYNNEI. Deletions cut 4 bases from V and 6 bases from J, with 16 bases between. CDR3 sequence (DNA): TGTGCCAGCAGTGGGGAGCAGGGTCAGTTCAATGAGCAGTTCTTC. It codes for CASSGEQGQFNEQFF.

This clonotype was detected many times. The V call is TRBV6-2 or TRBV6-3, the J call TRBJ1-6; D gene ambiguous. The CDR3 sequence is 16 residues long. Germline lookup yields CDR1 MNHEY and CDR2 SVGEGT. V was pared by 0 bases and J by 5 bases, with 11 bases between. Written as DNA, the CDR3 is TGTGCCAGCAGTTACTCTCCAGGCGCCGATAATTCACCCCTCCACTTT. It translates to CASSYSPGADNSPLHF.

Concerning this clonotype: A much bigger clone sits one base away, suggesting this may be a read error. This chain uses TRBV28 with TRBJ2-1; tentatively, D is TRBD2 (6 bases). The CDR3 is made up of 15 amino acids. V lost 10 bases, J lost 0 bases, and 16 bases lay in between. In germline, CDR1 is MDHEN, CDR2 SYDVKM. CDR3 protein: CANTHGGSSYNEQFF. The DNA for the CDR3 is TGTGCCAACACCCATGGGGGGAGCTCCTACAATGAGCAGTTCTTC.

The gene calls are TRBV4-1 and TRBJ2-7; 11 bases match TRBD2. Trimming took 0 bases from V and 3 from J; bases not matched to a gene: 7. Germline CDR1 is MGHRA and CDR2 is YSYEKL. The CDR3 consists of 17 residues. The DNA of the CDR3 is TGCGCCAGCAGCCAAGACCCGACTAGCGGGGCTTTCTACGAGCAGTACGTC. This gives the protein CASSQDPTSGAFYEQYV.

This chain connects TRBV29-1 to TRBJ2-1; 9 bases agree with TRBD1. The CDR3 length is 16 residues. Germline V gene sequence: CDR1 SQVTM, CDR2 ANQGSEA. V dropped 0 bases and J dropped 3; count of bases not matched to a gene: 6. In DNA form, the CDR3 reads TGCAGCGTTGAAGATCTCGGGACAGGGAACTACAATGAGCAGTTCTTC. Its translation is CSVEDLGTGNYNEQFF.

This chain uses TRBV6-5 with TRBJ2-7, with D perhaps matching TRBD2 (6 bases). This CDR3 is built from 15 residues. Germline V gene lookup returns CDR1 MNHEY and CDR2 SVGAGI. The ends were cut back, 6 bases at V and 4 bases at J, with 19 bases in the middle. CDR3 coding DNA: TGTGCCAGCAGCGGGACTGCAGAATGGGGTTACGAGCAGTACTTC. This sequence encodes CASSGTAEWGYEQYF.